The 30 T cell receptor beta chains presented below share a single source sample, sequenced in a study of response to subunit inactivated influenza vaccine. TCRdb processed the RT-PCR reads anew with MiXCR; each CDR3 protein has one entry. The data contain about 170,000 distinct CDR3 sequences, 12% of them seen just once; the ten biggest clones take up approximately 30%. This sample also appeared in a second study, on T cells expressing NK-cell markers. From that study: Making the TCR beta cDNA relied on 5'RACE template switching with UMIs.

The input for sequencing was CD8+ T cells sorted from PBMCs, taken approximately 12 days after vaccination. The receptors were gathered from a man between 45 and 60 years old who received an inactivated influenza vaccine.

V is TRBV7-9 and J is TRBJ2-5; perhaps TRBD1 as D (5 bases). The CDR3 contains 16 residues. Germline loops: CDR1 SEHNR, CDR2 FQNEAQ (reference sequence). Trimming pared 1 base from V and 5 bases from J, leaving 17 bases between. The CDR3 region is CASSLGWGRERETQYF. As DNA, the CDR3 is TGTGCCAGCAGCTTAGGTTGGGGCAGGGAACGGGAGACCCAGTACTTC.

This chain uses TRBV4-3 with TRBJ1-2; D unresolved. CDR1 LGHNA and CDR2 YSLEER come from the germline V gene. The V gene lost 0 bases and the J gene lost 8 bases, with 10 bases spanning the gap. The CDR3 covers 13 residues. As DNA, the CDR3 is TGCGCCAGCAGCCAAGAGGTTAAGAGCGGCTACACCTTC. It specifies CASSQEVKSGYTF.

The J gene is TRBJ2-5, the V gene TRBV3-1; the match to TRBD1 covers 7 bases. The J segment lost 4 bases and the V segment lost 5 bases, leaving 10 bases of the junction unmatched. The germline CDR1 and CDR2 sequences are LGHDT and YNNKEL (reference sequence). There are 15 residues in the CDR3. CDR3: CASSSSDRAVETQYF. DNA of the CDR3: TGTGCCAGCAGCTCCTCTGACAGGGCTGTAGAGACCCAGTACTTC.

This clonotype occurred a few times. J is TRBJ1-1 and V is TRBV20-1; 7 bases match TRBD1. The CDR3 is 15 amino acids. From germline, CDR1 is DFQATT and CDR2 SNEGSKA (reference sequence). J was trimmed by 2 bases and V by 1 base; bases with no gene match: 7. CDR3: CSARVLDRANTEAFF. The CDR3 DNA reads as TGCAGTGCTAGAGTTCTCGACAGGGCTAACACTGAAGCTTTCTTT.

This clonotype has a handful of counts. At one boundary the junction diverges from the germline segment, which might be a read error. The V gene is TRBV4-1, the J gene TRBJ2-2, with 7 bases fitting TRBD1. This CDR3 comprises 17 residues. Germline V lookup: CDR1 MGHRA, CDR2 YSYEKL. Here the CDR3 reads CASSTTEGAPNTGELFF. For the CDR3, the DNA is TGCGCCAGCAGTACTACTGAGGGGGCGCCGAATACCGGGGAGCTGTTTTTT.

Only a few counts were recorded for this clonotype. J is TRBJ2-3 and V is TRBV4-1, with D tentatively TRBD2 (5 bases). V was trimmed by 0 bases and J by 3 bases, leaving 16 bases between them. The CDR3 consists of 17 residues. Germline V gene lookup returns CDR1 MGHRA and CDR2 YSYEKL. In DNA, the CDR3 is TGCGCCAGCAGCCAAGAGGGTCGGCCAGGAGGAACAGATACGCAGTATTTT. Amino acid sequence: CASSQEGRPGGTDTQYF.

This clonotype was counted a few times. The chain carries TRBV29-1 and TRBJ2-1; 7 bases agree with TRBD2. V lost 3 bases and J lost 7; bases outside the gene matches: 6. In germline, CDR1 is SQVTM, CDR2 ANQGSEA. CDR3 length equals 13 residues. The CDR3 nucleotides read TGCAGCGTTGAGCGGGAGCTTAAAAATGAGCAGTTCTTC. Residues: CSVERELKNEQFF.

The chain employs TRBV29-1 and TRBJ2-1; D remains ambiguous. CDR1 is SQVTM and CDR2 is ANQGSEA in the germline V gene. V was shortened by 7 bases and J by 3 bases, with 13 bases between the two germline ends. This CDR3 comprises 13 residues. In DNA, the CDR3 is TGCAGCGCCGCGCGCCCGAACTACAATGAGCAGTTCTTC. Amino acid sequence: CSAARPNYNEQFF.

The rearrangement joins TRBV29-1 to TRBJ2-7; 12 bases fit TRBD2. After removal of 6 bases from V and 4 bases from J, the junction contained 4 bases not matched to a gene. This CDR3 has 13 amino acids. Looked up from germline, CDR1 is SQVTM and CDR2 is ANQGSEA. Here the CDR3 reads CSVRLAGDYEQYF. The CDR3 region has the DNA TGCAGCGTCAGACTAGCGGGAGATTACGAGCAGTACTTC.

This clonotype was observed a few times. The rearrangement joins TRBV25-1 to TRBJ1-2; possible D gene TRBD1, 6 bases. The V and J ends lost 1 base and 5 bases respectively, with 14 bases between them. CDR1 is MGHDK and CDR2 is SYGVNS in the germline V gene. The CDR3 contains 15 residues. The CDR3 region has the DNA TGTGCCAGCAGTGAATCAGCAGGGGCGAAGTATGGCTACACCTTC. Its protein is CASSESAGAKYGYTF.

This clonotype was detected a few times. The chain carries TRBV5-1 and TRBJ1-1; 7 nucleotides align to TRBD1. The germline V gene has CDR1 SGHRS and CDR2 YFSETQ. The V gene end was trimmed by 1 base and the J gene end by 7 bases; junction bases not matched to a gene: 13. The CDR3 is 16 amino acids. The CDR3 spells CASSLFGEQGPNEAFF. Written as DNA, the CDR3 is TGCGCCAGCAGCTTGTTTGGGGAACAGGGGCCGAATGAAGCTTTCTTT.

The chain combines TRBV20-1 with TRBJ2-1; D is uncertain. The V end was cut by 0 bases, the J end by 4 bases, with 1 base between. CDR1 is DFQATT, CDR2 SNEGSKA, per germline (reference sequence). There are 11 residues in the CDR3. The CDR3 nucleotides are TGCAGTGCTAGAGAGTACAATGAGCAGTTCTTC. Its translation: CSAREYNEQFF.

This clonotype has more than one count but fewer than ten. This CDR3 reads CASSSTPATNEKLFF. CDR3 bases: TGTGCCAGCTCGTCGACACCTGCAACTAATGAAAAACTGTTTTTT. The V call is TRBV18, the J call TRBJ1-4; no clear D. CDR1 is KGHSH and CDR2 is LQKENI in the germline V gene. V lost 6 bases, J lost 0 bases, and 11 bases lay in between. CDR3 size: 15 residues. Full variable domain (rest looked up from reference TRBV18 and TRBJ1-4): NAGVMQNPRHLVRRRGQEARLRCSPMKGHSHVYWYRQLPEEGLKFMVYLQKENIIDESGMPKERFSAEFPKEGPSILRIQQVVRGDSAAYFCASSSTPATNEKLFFGSGTQLSVL.

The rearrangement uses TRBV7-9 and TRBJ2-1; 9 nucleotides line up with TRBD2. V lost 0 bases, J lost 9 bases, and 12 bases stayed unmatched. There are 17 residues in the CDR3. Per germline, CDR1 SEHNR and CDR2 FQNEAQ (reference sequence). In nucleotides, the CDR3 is TGTGCCAGCAGCTTAGCCGCGGGGGGGCTAGCGGGTGTTGAGCAGTTCTTC. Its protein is CASSLAAGGLAGVEQFF. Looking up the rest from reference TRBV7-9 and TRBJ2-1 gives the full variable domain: DTGVSQNPRHKITKRGQNVTFRCDPISEHNRLYWYRQTLGQGPEFLTYFQNEAQLEKSRLLSDRFSAERPKGSFSTLEIQRTEQGDSAMYLCASSLAAGGLAGVEQFFGPGTRLTVL.

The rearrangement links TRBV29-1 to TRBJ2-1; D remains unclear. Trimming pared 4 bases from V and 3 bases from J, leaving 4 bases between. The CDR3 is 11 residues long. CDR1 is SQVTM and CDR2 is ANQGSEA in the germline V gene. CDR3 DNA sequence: TGCAGCGTTGTCAACTACAATGAGCAGTTCTTC. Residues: CSVVNYNEQFF.

CDR3 residues: CASSLAVAEAFF. CDR3 coding DNA: TGTGCCAGCAGCTTGGCGGTGGCTGAAGCTTTCTTT. This chain joins TRBV5-6 and TRBJ1-1; D is unclear. This CDR3 spans 12 amino acids. V lost 0 bases, J lost 6 bases, and 6 bases lay in between. Germline V gene lookup returns CDR1 SGHDT and CDR2 YYEEEE.

The CDR3 region is CASSYPKREGSDTQYF. CDR3 sequence (DNA): TGTGCCAGCAGTTACCCCAAACGGGAGGGGTCAGATACGCAGTATTTT. V gene TRBV6-5 combines with J gene TRBJ2-3, with TRBD2 matching over 8 bases. Per germline, CDR1 MNHEY and CDR2 SVGAGI. J gave up 4 bases and V 2 bases, and 8 bases lay outside the gene matches. CDR3 length equals 16 residues.

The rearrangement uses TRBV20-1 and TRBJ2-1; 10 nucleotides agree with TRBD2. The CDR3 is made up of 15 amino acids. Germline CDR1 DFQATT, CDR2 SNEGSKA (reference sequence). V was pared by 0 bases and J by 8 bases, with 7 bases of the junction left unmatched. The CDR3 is CSARDLAGVGDEQFF. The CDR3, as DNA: TGCAGTGCTAGAGATCTAGCGGGGGTGGGCGATGAGCAGTTCTTC.

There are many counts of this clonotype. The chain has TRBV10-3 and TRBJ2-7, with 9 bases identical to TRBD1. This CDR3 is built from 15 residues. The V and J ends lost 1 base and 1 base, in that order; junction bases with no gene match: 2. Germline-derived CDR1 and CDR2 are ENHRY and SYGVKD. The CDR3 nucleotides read TGTGCCATCAGTGAGTTGGGGACAGGGTCCTACGAGCAGTACTTC. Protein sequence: CAISELGTGSYEQYF.

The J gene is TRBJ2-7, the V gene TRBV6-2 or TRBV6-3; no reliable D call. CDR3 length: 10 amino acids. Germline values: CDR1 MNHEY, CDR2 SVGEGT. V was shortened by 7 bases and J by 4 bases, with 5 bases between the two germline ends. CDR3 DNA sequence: TGTGCCAGCAAGCAGTACGAGCAGTACTTC. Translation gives CASKQYEQYF.

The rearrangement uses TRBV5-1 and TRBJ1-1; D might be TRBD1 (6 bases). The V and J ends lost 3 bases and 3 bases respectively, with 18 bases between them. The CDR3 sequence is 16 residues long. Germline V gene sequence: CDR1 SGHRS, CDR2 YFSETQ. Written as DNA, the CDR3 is TGCGCCAGCAGCTCGGCCCCCGACAAGGGGGACACTGAAGCTTTCTTT. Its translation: CASSSAPDKGDTEAFF.

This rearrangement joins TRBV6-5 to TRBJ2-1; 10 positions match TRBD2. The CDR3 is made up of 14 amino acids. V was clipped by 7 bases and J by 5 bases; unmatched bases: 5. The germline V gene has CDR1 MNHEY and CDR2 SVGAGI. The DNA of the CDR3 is TGTGCCAGCACCTTACTAGCGGGACACAATGAGCAGTTCTTC. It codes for CASTLLAGHNEQFF.

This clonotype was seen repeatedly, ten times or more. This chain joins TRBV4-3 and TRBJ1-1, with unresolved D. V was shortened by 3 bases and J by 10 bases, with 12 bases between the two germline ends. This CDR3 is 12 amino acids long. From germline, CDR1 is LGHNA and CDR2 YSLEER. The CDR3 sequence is CASSHAGIGAFF. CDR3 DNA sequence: TGCGCCAGCAGCCATGCTGGGATCGGAGCTTTCTTT.

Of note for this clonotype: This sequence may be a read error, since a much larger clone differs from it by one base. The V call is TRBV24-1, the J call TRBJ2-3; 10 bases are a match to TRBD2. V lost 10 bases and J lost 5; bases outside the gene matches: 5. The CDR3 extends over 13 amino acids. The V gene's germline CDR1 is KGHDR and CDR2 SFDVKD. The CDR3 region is CATSGGSKDTQYF. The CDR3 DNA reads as TGTGCCACTAGCGGGGGGTCCAAAGATACGCAGTATTTT.

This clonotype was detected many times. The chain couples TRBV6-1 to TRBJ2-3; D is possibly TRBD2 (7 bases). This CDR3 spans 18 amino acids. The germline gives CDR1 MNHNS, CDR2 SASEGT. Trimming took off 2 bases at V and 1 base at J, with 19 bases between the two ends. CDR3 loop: CASSEFFWGGGRTDTQYF. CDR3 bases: TGTGCCAGCAGTGAATTTTTTTGGGGCGGGGGCCGCACAGATACGCAGTATTTT.

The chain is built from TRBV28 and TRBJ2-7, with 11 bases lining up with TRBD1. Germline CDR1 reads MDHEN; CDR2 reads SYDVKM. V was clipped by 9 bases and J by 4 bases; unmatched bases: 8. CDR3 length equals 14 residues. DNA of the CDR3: TGTGCCAGTATGGGACAGGGGGTAATGTACGAGCAGTACTTC. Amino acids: CASMGQGVMYEQYF.

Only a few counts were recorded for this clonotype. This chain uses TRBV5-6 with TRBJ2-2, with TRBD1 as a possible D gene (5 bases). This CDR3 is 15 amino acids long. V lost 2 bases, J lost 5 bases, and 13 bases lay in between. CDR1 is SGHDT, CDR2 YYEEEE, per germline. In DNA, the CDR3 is TGTGCCAGCAGCTTCTGGTTAGGGGCGACCGGGGAGCTGTTTTTT. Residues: CASSFWLGATGELFF. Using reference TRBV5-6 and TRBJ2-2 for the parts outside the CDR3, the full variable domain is DAGVTQSPTHLIKTRGQQVTLRCSPKSGHDTVSWYQQALGQGPQFIFQYYEEEERQRGNFPDRFSGHQFPNYSSELNVNALLLGDSALYLCASSFWLGATGELFFGEGSRLTVL.

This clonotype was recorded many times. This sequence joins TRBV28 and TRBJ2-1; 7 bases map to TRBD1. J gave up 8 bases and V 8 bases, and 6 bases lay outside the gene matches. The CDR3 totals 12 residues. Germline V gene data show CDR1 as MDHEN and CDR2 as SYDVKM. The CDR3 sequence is CASFDRVDEQFF. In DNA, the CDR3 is TGTGCCAGCTTCGACAGGGTAGATGAGCAGTTCTTC.

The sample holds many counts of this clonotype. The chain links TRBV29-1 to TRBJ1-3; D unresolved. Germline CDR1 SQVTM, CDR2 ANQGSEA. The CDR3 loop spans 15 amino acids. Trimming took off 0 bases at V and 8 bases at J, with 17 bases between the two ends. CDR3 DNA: TGCAGCGTTGAAGACGGGGAGTCGGTTAGGGACACCATATATTTT. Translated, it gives CSVEDGESVRDTIYF.

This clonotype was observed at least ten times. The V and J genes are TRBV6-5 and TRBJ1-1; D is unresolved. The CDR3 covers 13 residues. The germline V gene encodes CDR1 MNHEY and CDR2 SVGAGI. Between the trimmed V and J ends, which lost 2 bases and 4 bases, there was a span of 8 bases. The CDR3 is CASSYGSGTEAFF. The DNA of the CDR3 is TGTGCCAGCAGTTACGGGAGCGGCACTGAAGCTTTCTTT.